These 13 T cell receptor beta chains were sequenced from one sample in a study of T cell repertoires in cytomegalovirus infection. The antigens for these receptors are not known. In TCRdb, the reads were re-called with MiXCR into one record per CDR3 protein. The data contain roughly 500,000 distinct CDR3 sequences, about 42% of them singletons. The sequenced sample was cultured PBMCs, obtained from culture after CMV antigen stimulation. Receptors were obtained from a human donor in good health (CMV status not recorded). Some clones in this sample may be carry-over from other donors' samples.

The chain employs TRBV12-3 or TRBV12-4 and TRBJ2-2; 9 nucleotides line up with TRBD2. The CDR3 spans 15 residues. With V trimmed by 5 bases and J by 7 bases, 8 bases remained unmatched. The CDR3 reads CASSESGRMGGELFF. In DNA, the CDR3 is TGTGCCAGCAGTGAGAGCGGGAGGATGGGCGGGGAGCTGTTTTTT.

This chain joins TRBV7-2 and TRBJ2-5; D is possibly TRBD2 (5 bases). The V end lost 3 bases, the J end lost 5 bases, and 16 bases lay between the germline ends. The CDR3 consists of 15 residues. Germline lookup yields CDR1 SGHTA and CDR2 FQGNSA. The CDR3 loop is CASSLVEWAGETQYF. DNA for the CDR3: TGTGCCAGCAGCTTGGTTGAGTGGGCGGGCGAGACCCAGTACTTC.

V gene TRBV7-2 combines with J gene TRBJ2-1; 9 bases line up with TRBD2. The CDR3 extends over 18 amino acids. J gave up 9 bases and V 0 bases, and 15 bases lay outside the gene matches. The germline CDR1 and CDR2 sequences are SGHTA and FQGNSA. CDR3 nucleotides: TGTGCCAGCAGCTTAGCGCCCCCCGCGGTAGCGGGAGATTGTGAGCAGTTCTTC. Its translation: CASSLAPPAVAGDCEQFF.

V is TRBV19 and J is TRBJ2-5, with no clear D. Trimming shortened V by 6 bases and J by 2 bases, and 13 bases separated the two germline ends. The CDR3 runs to 14 residues. The V gene's germline CDR1 is LNHDA and CDR2 SQIVND (reference sequence). The CDR3 reads CASSPLGLQETQYF. CDR3 nucleotide sequence: TGTGCCAGTAGCCCCCTGGGTCTGCAAGAGACCCAGTACTTC.

The sample holds a few counts of this clonotype. This chain uses TRBV6-1 with TRBJ1-2; 9 positions match TRBD1. CDR1 is MNHNS and CDR2 is SASEGT in the germline V gene. The J segment lost 2 bases and the V segment lost 4 bases, leaving 5 bases of the junction unmatched. The CDR3 is 15 residues long. The CDR3 DNA reads as TGTGCCAGCAGTGGGGGACAGGGAAGAAACTATGGCTACACCTTC. Translating gives CASSGGQGRNYGYTF.

This CDR3 reads CATQGPAGVGEQYF. The CDR3 DNA reads as TGTGCCACTCAAGGCCCAGCGGGAGTAGGCGAGCAGTACTTC. The V call is TRBV6-1, the J call TRBJ2-7, with 8 positions matching TRBD2. Germline-derived CDR1 and CDR2 are MNHNS and SASEGT. Unmatched junction bases numbered 14, after V lost 10 bases and J lost 6 bases. The CDR3 consists of 14 residues.

By its share, this clonotype is large (0.1 to 1%). The V call is TRBV7-9, the J call TRBJ2-5, with 8 bases matching TRBD1. The CDR3 runs to 13 residues. Germline CDR1 and CDR2: SEHNR and FQNEAQ (reference sequence). J was trimmed by 5 bases and V by 4 bases; bases with no gene match: 3. The CDR3: CASSWTGLETQYF. The CDR3 bases are TGTGCCAGCAGCTGGACAGGGTTGGAGACCCAGTACTTC.

Remarks on this clonotype: This may be a read error: a much more frequent sequence differs by one nucleotide. The J gene is TRBJ1-6, the V gene TRBV7-2; TRBD1 aligns across 7 bases. Germline V gene sequence: CDR1 SGHTA, CDR2 FQGNSA. The trim removed 5 bases at V and 8 bases at J, leaving 9 bases unmatched. CDR3 length: 15 residues. The CDR3 spells CASSPGTAKYSPLHF. The CDR3 DNA follows: TGTGCCAGCAGCCCAGGGACAGCGAAGTATTCACCCCTCCACTTT.

In this sample, this clonotype turned up many times. The CDR3 is CASSRGTGAEQYF. In DNA form, the CDR3 reads TGTGCCAGCAGCCGGGGGACGGGCGCCGAGCAGTACTTC. The chain combines TRBV7-6 with TRBJ2-7; D is possibly TRBD2 (6 bases). Trimming stripped 5 bases from V and 6 bases from J, with 14 bases between. CDR1 is SGHVS and CDR2 is FNYEAQ in the germline V gene. This CDR3 region has 13 residues.

The chain couples TRBV7-2 to TRBJ2-7, with 9 bases identical to TRBD2. The CDR3 contains 14 residues. Germline V gene data show CDR1 as SGHTA and CDR2 as FQGNSA. The trim removed 3 bases at V and 3 bases at J, leaving 3 bases unmatched. In DNA, the CDR3 is TGTGCCAGCAGCTTGGTGCGGGGGGGCTACGAGCAGTACTTC. Protein: CASSLVRGGYEQYF.

The CDR3 bases are TGTGCCAGCAGTTTTCCCCCGGGACCCTACAATGAGCAGTTCTTC. Translated, it gives CASSFPPGPYNEQFF. This chain connects TRBV12-3 or TRBV12-4 to TRBJ2-1, with D perhaps TRBD1 or TRBD2 (5 bases each). Between the trimmed V and J ends, which lost 3 bases and 2 bases, there was a span of 11 bases. The CDR3 extends over 15 amino acids.

The CDR3: CASTDPGLINTQYF. CDR3 DNA: TGTGCCAGCACTGACCCGGGACTCATTAATACGCAGTATTTT. The chain is built from TRBV6-6 and TRBJ2-3, with a tentative D call TRBD2 (6 bases). The length of the CDR3 is 14 residues. V was pared by 7 bases and J by 7 bases, with 18 bases between. CDR1 is MNHNY and CDR2 is SVGAGI in the germline V gene (reference sequence).

This clonotype has just a few counts. The chain recombines TRBV7-2 with TRBJ2-3, with TRBD2 as a possible D gene (5 bases). With 5 bases removed from V and 2 bases from J, the gap between germline ends came to 20 bases. CDR1 SGHTA and CDR2 FQGNSA come from the germline V gene. CDR3 length equals 17 residues. This CDR3 is CASSPQAPGVPTDTQYF. The CDR3 DNA follows: TGTGCCAGCAGCCCCCAAGCCCCCGGGGTTCCCACAGATACGCAGTATTTT.